Listed below are T cell receptor beta chains from one sample, sequenced in a study of T cell clonotyping in hematopoietic cell transplantation. Profiled with immunoSEQ multiplex PCR; TCRdb holds only in-frame clones, not every one. The data contain 45,000 or so clones, roughly 80% of them singletons. The starting material was peripheral blood mononuclear cells, obtained before stem cell transplant. These receptors all come from a man aged 55 to 70 with myelodysplastic syndrome. Some clones in this sample may be carry-over from other donors' samples. The CDR3 runs from the conserved cysteine through the conserved F or W. D genes are given only for firm matches. Some rows have no size entry. The others give once, few or many, or a class for an expanded clone.

V	J	size	D	length	CDR3	DNA
TRBV5-1	TRBJ2-6	NA	NA	18	CASSLEIGRGSGANVLTF	TGCGCCAGCAGCTTGGAAATCGGCAGGGGCTCTGGGGCCAACGTCCTGACTTTC
TRBV19	TRBJ1-4	NA	NA	15	CASSIRGQGNEKLFF	TGTGCCAGTAGTATTCGCGGCCAAGGTAACGAAAAACTGTTTTTT
TRBV5-1	TRBJ2-1	NA	TRBD2	14	CASSLGTRKNEQFF	TGCGCCAGCAGCTTAGGGACTAGAAAGAATGAGCAGTTCTTC
TRBV19	TRBJ1-4	NA	TRBD1	13	CASGRGSGEKLFF	TGTGCCAGCGGCAGGGGGAGTGGGGAAAAACTGTTTTTT
TRBV7-9	TRBJ2-7	NA	NA	14	CASSLIRSPDGQYF	TGTGCCAGCAGCTTAATCAGGTCTCCTGACGGGCAGTACTTC
TRBV14	TRBJ2-3	NA	TRBD2	15	CASSQESAGADTQYF	TGTGCCAGCAGCCAAGAGTCAGCGGGGGCAGATACGCAGTATTTT
TRBV2	TRBJ2-1	NA	TRBD2	19	CASNRVGTKTLGGIGEQFF	TGTGCCAGCAATCGCGTAGGGACTAAGACTTTGGGGGGGATCGGGGAGCAGTTCTTC
TRBV5-1	TRBJ2-7	NA	TRBD1	16	CASSLGTGVRPYEQYF	TGCGCCAGCAGCCTTGGGACAGGTGTGCGCCCCTACGAGCAGTACTTC
TRBV28	TRBJ2-4	NA	NA	19	CASSKTGTYSPGAKNIQYF	TGTGCCAGCAGTAAAACCGGGACGTACTCTCCTGGTGCCAAAAACATTCAGTACTTC
TRBV11-2	TRBJ1-6	few	TRBD1	18	CASSLDRIGRDRGSPLHF	TGTGCCAGCAGCTTAGATCGGATAGGCAGGGACAGGGGGTCACCCCTCCACTTT
TRBV7-2	TRBJ1-3	NA	NA	14	CASSFGTSGNTIYF	TGTGCCAGCAGCTTTGGGACTAGTGGAAACACCATATATTTT
TRBV5-6	TRBJ2-1	once	NA	12	CASSYYYNEQFF	TGTGCCAGCAGCTACTACTACAATGAGCAGTTCTTC
TRBV11-2	TRBJ1-4	once	NA	15	CASSLVRGRGGKLFF	TGTGCCAGCAGCTTAGTCCGAGGGCGAGGTGGAAAACTGTTTTTT
TRBV30	TRBJ1-2	NA	NA	13	CALSEQFNYGYTF	TGTGCCTTAAGCGAGCAGTTTAACTATGGCTACACCTTC
TRBV5-6	TRBJ1-1	NA	NA	12	CASSFLSTEAFF	TGTGCCAGCAGCTTTTTGAGTACTGAAGCTTTCTTT
TRBV30	TRBJ2-1	once	NA	13	CAWTGIRGNEQFF	TGTGCCTGGACGGGTATCAGGGGCAATGAGCAGTTCTTC
TRBV5-1	TRBJ1-6	NA	NA	12	CASSLEGTPLHF	TGCGCCAGCAGCTTGGAGGGGACACCCCTCCACTTT
TRBV9	TRBJ2-3	NA	NA	15	CASSVGGLYGDTQYF	TGTGCCAGCAGCGTAGGGGGCCTCTACGGAGATACGCAGTATTTT
TRBV4-3	TRBJ1-1	NA	TRBD1	13	CASSQDLDRGAFF	TGCGCCAGCAGCCAAGATCTCGACAGGGGGGCTTTCTTT